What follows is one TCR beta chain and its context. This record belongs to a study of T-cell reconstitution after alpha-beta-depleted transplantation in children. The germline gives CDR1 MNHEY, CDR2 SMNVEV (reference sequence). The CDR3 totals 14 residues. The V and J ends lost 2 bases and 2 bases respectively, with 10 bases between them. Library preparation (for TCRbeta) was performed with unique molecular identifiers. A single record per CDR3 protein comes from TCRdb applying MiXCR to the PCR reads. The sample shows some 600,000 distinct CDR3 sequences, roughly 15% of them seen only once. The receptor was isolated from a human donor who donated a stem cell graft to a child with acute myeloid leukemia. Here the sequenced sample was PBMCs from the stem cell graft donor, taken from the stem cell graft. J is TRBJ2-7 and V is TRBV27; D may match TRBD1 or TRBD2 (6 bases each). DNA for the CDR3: TGTGCCAGCAGTTTACGGGGGACACCCTACGAGCAGTACTTC. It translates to CASSLRGTPYEQYF.